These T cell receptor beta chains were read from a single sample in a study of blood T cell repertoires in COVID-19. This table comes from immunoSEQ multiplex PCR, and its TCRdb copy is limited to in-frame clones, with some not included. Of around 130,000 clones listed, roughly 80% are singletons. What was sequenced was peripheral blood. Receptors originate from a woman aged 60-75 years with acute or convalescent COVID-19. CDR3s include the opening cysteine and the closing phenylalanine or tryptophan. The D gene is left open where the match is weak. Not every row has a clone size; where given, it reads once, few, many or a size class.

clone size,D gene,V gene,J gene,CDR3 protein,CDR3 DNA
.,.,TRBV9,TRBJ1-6,CASSARGWGNSPLHF,TGTGCCAGCAGCGCCAGGGGCTGGGGTAATTCACCCCTCCACTTT
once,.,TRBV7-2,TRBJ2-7,CASSLGPAGEQYF,TGTGCCAGCAGCTTAGGTCCCGCAGGTGAGCAGTACTTC
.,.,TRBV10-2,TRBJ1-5,CASSVSSRSGQPQHF,TGCGCCAGCAGTGTCTCCTCCCGTTCAGGGCAGCCCCAGCATTTT
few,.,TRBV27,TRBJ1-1,CASSHRVTNTEAFF,TGTGCCAGCAGTCACAGGGTGACGAACACTGAAGCTTTCTTT
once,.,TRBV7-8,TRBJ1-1,CASSAWGGNTEAFF,TGTGCCAGCAGCGCTTGGGGGGGGAACACTGAAGCTTTCTTT
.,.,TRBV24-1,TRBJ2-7,CATEGGDTYEQYF,TGTGCCACAGAAGGCGGGGATACCTACGAGCAGTACTTC
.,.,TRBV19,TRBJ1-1,CASSTHWRGTEAFF,TGTGCCAGTAGTACCCACTGGCGGGGGACTGAAGCTTTCTTT
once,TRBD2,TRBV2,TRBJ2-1,CASSSAGGPYNEQFF,TGTGCCAGCAGCTCAGCGGGGGGGCCGTATAATGAGCAGTTCTTC
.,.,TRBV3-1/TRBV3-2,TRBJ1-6,CASSLRQSSPLHF,TGTGCCAGCAGCCTGCGACAGAGTTCACCCCTCCACTTT
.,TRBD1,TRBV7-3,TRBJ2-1,CASSSGQGAYNEQFF,TGTGCCAGCAGCTCGGGACAGGGGGCCTACAATGAGCAGTTCTTC
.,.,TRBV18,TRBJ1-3,CASSQQEGTSSGNTIYF,TGTGCCAGCTCCCAACAGGAGGGGACTAGCTCTGGAAACACCATATATTTT
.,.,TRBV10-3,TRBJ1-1,CAISVNPQGNTEAFF,TGTGCCATCAGTGTGAATCCACAGGGAAACACTGAAGCTTTCTTT
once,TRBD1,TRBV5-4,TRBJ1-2,CASSSSTGGSAGYTF,TGTGCCAGCAGCTCGTCTACAGGGGGCAGCGCTGGCTACACCTTC
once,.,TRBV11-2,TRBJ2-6,CASSVQTGANVLTF,TGTGCCAGCAGCGTGCAGACGGGTGCCAACGTCCTGACTTTC
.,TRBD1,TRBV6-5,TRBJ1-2,CASSPVRDRKYGYTF,TGTGCCAGCAGTCCTGTTCGGGACAGAAAGTATGGCTACACCTTC
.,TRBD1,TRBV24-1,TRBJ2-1,CATSDRTGRDNEQFF,TGTGCCACCAGTGACCGGACAGGGCGGGACAATGAGCAGTTCTTC
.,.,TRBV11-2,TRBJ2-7,CASSIILGGRSYEQYF,TGTGCCAGCAGCATTATTTTGGGAGGCCGCTCCTACGAGCAGTACTTC
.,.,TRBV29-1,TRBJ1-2,CSVEVENRVFDGYTF,TGCAGCGTTGAAGTGGAGAACAGGGTATTCGATGGCTACACCTTC
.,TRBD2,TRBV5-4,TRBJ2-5,CASSLKAGGQETQYF,TGTGCCAGCAGCTTGAAAGCGGGGGGGCAAGAGACCCAGTACTTC
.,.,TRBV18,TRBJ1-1,CASSPIRGTEAFF,TGTGCCAGCTCACCGATCAGGGGAACTGAAGCTTTCTTT
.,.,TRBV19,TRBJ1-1,CASTPGPGNTEAFF,TGTGCCAGTACCCCTGGACCGGGAAACACTGAAGCTTTCTTT
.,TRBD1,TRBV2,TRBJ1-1,CASFGQGNTEAFF,TGTGCCAGCTTTGGACAGGGGAACACTGAAGCTTTCTTT
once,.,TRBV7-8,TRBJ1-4,CASSLDQINNEKLFF,TGTGCCAGCAGCTTAGATCAGATCAATAATGAAAAACTGTTTTTT
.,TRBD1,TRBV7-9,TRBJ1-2,CASSLAGQGRAGYTF,TGTGCCAGCAGCTTAGCGGGACAGGGAAGGGCTGGCTACACCTTC
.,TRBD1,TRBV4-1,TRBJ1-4,CASSPGDSLATNEKLFF,TGCGCCAGCAGCCCAGGGGACAGTCTTGCAACTAATGAAAAACTGTTTTTT
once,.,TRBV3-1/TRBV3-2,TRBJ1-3,CASSQNYGTGYGNTIYF,TGTGCCAGCAGCCAAAATTACGGGACTGGCTATGGAAACACCATATATTTT